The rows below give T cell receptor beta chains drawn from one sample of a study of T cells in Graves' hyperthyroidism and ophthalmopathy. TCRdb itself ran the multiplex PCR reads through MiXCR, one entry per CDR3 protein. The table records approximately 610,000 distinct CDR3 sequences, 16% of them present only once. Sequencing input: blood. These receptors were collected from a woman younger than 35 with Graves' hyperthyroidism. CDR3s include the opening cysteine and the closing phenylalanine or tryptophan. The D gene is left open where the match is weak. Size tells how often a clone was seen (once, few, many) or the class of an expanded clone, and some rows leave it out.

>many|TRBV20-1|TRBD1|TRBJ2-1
TGCAGTGCTAGACCCTGGACAGGGGGCGATTACAATGAGCAGTTCTTC
CSARPWTGGDYNEQFF
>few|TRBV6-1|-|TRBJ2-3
TGTGCCAGCAGTGAATGGGTATGGGGGAGTTTCACAGATACGCAGTATTTT
CASSEWVWGSFTDTQYF
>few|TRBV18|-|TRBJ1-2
TGTGCCAGCTCACCTTCTACGGGGGCTAGTGGCTACACCTTC
CASSPSTGASGYTF
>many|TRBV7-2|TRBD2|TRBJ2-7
TGTGCCAGCAGCTTAGTTTGGGCGGGAGCGTACGAGCAGTACTTC
CASSLVWAGAYEQYF
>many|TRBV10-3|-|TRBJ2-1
TGTGCCATCAGTGAGTTAGGGACCGACGTTCTCTCCTACAATGAGCAGTTCTTC
CAISELGTDVLSYNEQFF
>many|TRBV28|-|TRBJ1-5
TGTGCCAGCAGCCTACAGATCTGGGTCGAAGGCAATCAGCCCCAGCATTTT
CASSLQIWVEGNQPQHF
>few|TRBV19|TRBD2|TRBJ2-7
TGTGCCAGTAGTATTAGACTAGCGGGAGGAAGGAGCGAGCAGTACTTC
CASSIRLAGGRSEQYF
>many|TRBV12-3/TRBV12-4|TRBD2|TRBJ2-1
TGTGCCAGCAGTCCCACGGGGGGAACCAATGAGCAGTTCTTC
CASSPTGGTNEQFF
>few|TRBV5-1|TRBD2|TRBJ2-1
TGCGCCAGCAGCCCGAGCGGGCGGGAGGGCAGGTATGAGCAGTTCTTC
CASSPSGREGRYEQFF
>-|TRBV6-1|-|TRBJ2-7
TGTGCCAGCAGAACCACCCACGAGCAGTACTTC
CASRTTHEQYF
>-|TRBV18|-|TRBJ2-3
TGTGCCAGCTCACCCCCTTCCCTGGCGGCCCGCACAGATACGCAGTATTTT
CASSPPSLAARTDTQYF
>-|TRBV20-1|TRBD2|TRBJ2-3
TGCAGTGCCAATAGTGAAAGCGGGGGGGACACAGATACGCAGTATTTT
CSANSESGGDTDTQYF
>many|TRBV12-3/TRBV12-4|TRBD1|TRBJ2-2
TGTGCCAGCAGGGGCAGGGGGCTTAGCACCGGGGAGCTGTTTTTT
CASRGRGLSTGELFF
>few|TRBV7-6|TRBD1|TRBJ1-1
TGTGCCAGCAGCTCGAAGACCGGGACAGCGAACACTGAAGCTTTCTTT
CASSSKTGTANTEAFF
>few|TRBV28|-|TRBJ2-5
TGTGCCAGCAGTTTTTCCCGACATCCTTTCGCAGAGACCCAGTACTTC
CASSFSRHPFAETQYF
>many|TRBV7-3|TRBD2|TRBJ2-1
TGTGCCAGCAGCTTAGGATTAGCGGGGAAATCCTACAATGAGCAGTTCTTC
CASSLGLAGKSYNEQFF
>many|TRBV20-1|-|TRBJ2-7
TGCAGTGCTCCGGGGGCTACCTACGAGCAGTACTTC
CSAPGATYEQYF
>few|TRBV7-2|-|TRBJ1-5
TGTGCCAGCAGCTTAGGCGGGGTTCGGGACCAGCCCCAGCATTTT
CASSLGGVRDQPQHF
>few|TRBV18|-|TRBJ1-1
TGTGCCAGCTCACCTCGGGACTTCCTGAACACTGAAGCTTTCTTT
CASSPRDFLNTEAFF
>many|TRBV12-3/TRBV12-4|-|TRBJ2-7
TGTGCCAGCAGTATAGACAACTACGAGCAGTACTTC
CASSIDNYEQYF
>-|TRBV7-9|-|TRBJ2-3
TGTGCCAGCAGCTTAGCGGGGCAGAGCACAGATACGCAGTATTTT
CASSLAGQSTDTQYF
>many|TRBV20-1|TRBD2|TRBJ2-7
TGCAGTGCTAGAGGAGGAACGGGAGGGGAGCAGTACTTC
CSARGGTGGEQYF
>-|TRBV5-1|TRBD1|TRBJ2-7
TGCGCCGGCAGCAACGAGGGGACAGGGGCGAGGGAGCAGTACTTC
CAGSNEGTGAREQYF
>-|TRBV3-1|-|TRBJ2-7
TGTGCCAGCAGCCAAGGCAACCTGATCTACGAGCAGTACTTC
CASSQGNLIYEQYF
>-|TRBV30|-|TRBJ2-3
TGTGCCTGGAGTGTACTTTCAGATACGCAGTATTTT
CAWSVLSDTQYF
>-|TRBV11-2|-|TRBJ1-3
TGTGCCAGCAGCCCCGTTGGAAACACCATATATTTT
CASSPVGNTIYF
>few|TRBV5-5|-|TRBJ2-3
TGTGCCAGCAGGGAGGTGACCGGGACGGCCGTCGATACGCAGTATTTT
CASREVTGTAVDTQYF
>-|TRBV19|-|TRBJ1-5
TGTGCCAGTAGTACCTTGCAGGGTTCTCAGCCCCAGCATTTT
CASSTLQGSQPQHF
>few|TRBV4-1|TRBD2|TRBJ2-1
TGCGCCAGCAGCCAAGATTTGGAACTAGCGGGAGGTTACAATGAGCAGTTCTTC
CASSQDLELAGGYNEQFF
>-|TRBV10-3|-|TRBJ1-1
TGTGCCATCAGGCAAAAGGGGGTGAACACTGAAGCTTTCTTT
CAIRQKGVNTEAFF
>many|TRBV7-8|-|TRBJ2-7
TGTGCCAGCAGCTTCTCAGACCCAAGCTCCTACGAGCAGTACTTC
CASSFSDPSSYEQYF
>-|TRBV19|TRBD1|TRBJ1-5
TGTGCCAGTAGTATGGGTCAGGGGGTAGGCAATCAGCCCCAGCATTTT
CASSMGQGVGNQPQHF
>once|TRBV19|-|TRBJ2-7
TGTGCCAGTAGTATAGTGGCAGGGAGATACGAGCAGTACTTC
CASSIVAGRYEQYF
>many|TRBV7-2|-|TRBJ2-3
TGTGCCAGCAGCTTAGCGGGTAGCGGCACAGATACGCAGTATTTT
CASSLAGSGTDTQYF
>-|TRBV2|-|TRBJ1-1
TGTGCCAGCAGTGAAGACAGGACGAACACTGAAGCTTTCTTT
CASSEDRTNTEAFF
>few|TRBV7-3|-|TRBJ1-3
TGTGCCAGCAGCTCTCGACTGCGCTCTGGAAACACCATATATTTT
CASSSRLRSGNTIYF
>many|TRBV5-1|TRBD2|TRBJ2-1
TGCGCCAGCGCGAACGGCGGGAGCTCCTACAATGAGCAGTTCTTC
CASANGGSSYNEQFF
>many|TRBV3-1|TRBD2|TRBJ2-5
TGTGCCAGCAGCCAAGGCACCAGGCGGCTAGCGGGAGTGGAGACCCAGTACTTC
CASSQGTRRLAGVETQYF
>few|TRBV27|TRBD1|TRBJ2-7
TGTGCCAGCAGAAAACAGGGGTTCTCCTACGAGCAGTACTTC
CASRKQGFSYEQYF
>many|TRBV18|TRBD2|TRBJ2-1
TGTGCCAGCTCACCCTGGACTAGTAGTAACTACAATGAGCAGTTCTTC
CASSPWTSSNYNEQFF
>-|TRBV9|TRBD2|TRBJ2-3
TGTGCCAGCAGCGCACCATCCGGGGGTGGCGGGAGTGCAGATACGCAGTATTTT
CASSAPSGGGGSADTQYF
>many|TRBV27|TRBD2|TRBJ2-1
TGTGCCAGCAGTTTCCGTCGCCGTGGGCGGGGGGGCCGGTACAATGAGCAGTTCTTC
CASSFRRRGRGGRYNEQFF
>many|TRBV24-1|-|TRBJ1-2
TGTGCCACCAGTGATGCCCGGGACGGGTATGGCTACACCTTC
CATSDARDGYGYTF
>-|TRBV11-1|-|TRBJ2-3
TGTGCCAGCAGCTTAGGGGGCTACAGCACAGATACGCAGTATTTT
CASSLGGYSTDTQYF
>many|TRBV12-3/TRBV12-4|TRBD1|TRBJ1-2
TGTGCCAGCTCGTTGGTGAGGGGGCTAAGTAACTATGGCTACACCTTC
CASSLVRGLSNYGYTF
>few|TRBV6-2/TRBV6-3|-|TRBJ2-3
TGTGCCAGCAAGGGTCTTGCCCACACAGATACGCAGTATTTT
CASKGLAHTDTQYF
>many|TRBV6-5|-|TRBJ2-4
TGTGCCAGCAGTTACTCGAAACAGGGTGGCAAAAACATTCAGTACTTC
CASSYSKQGGKNIQYF
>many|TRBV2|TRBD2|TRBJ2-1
TGTGCCAGCAGTGAAGGGGAACTAGCGGGGGGTTCCACATACAATGAGCAGTTCTTC
CASSEGELAGGSTYNEQFF